A selection of T cell receptor beta chains follows, all from one sample in a study of T cells in Graves' hyperthyroidism and ophthalmopathy. TCRdb recomputed calls from the multiplex PCR reads with MiXCR, one row per CDR3 protein. The sample carries about 590,000 distinct CDR3 sequences, 13% to 15% recorded once. The sequenced sample consisted of blood. Receptors originate from a woman younger than 35 with Graves' ophthalmopathy. Both conserved end residues are part of each CDR3. Each record gives: V gene, clone size, J gene, D gene, CDR3 DNA, CDR3 protein. A D gene is named only where the DNA matches it firmly. Clone size, where shown, is once, few, many, or a class for clones that have expanded.

V: TRBV6-1
size: few
J: TRBJ1-2
D: TRBD1
DNA: TGTGCCAGCACCTACAGGGGGCTGAGCTATGGCTACACCTTC
CDR3: CASTYRGLSYGYTF

V: TRBV7-2
size: many
J: TRBJ2-7
D: TRBD1
DNA: TGTGCCAGCAGCTTGGCCGCGGGACAGGCATTCCCCTACGAGCAGTACTTC
CDR3: CASSLAAGQAFPYEQYF

V: TRBV27
size: NA
J: TRBJ2-3
D: TRBD2
DNA: TGTGCCTGGAAGCCCGGACTAGCGGGAGACCTGGCTGATACGCAGTATTTT
CDR3: CAWKPGLAGDLADTQYF

V: TRBV9
size: many
J: TRBJ1-2
D: NA
DNA: TGTGCCAGCAGCCTCGACAGGAGCTATTATGGCTACACCTTC
CDR3: CASSLDRSYYGYTF

V: TRBV6-2/TRBV6-3
size: NA
J: TRBJ2-7
D: NA
DNA: TGTGCCAGCAGTTACTCGACCGACAGATACCCTACGATGCAGTACTTC
CDR3: CASSYSTDRYPTMQYF

V: TRBV7-2
size: NA
J: TRBJ2-7
D: NA
DNA: TGTGTCATCAGCTCCAGGGGAGCGTCCTACGAGCAGTACTTC
CDR3: CVISSRGASYEQYF

V: TRBV27
size: NA
J: TRBJ2-7
D: NA
DNA: TGTGCCAGCAGTTCATGGGGCAGGGTGGCATTGGAGCAGTACTTC
CDR3: CASSSWGRVALEQYF

V: TRBV6-5
size: few
J: TRBJ1-4
D: NA
DNA: TGTGCCAGCAGTTACTCTTGGGCATCTCGAGGTGAAAAACTGTTTTTT
CDR3: CASSYSWASRGEKLFF

V: TRBV6-1
size: many
J: TRBJ1-2
D: NA
DNA: TGTGCCAGCAAGGGGGAGTATGGCTACACCTTC
CDR3: CASKGEYGYTF

V: TRBV6-5
size: many
J: TRBJ1-5
D: TRBD1
DNA: TGTGCCAGCAGTTACACGGACAGGACAAATCAGCCCCAGCATTTT
CDR3: CASSYTDRTNQPQHF

V: TRBV20-1
size: few
J: TRBJ1-2
D: NA
DNA: TGCAGTGCTAGAGAGAATGGGAGGGATGGCTACACCTTC
CDR3: CSARENGRDGYTF

V: TRBV7-8
size: NA
J: TRBJ2-1
D: TRBD2
DNA: TGTGCCAGCAGCTTAGGTAGCGGGAGAGGGGGGTACAATGAGCAGTTCTTC
CDR3: CASSLGSGRGGYNEQFF

V: TRBV28
size: many
J: TRBJ1-2
D: TRBD1
DNA: TGTGCCAGCAGACGGGGGGGGACAGGGCAGTATGGCTACACCTTC
CDR3: CASRRGGTGQYGYTF

V: TRBV30
size: few
J: TRBJ2-1
D: NA
DNA: TGTGCCTGGAGTGACAACTACAATGAGCAGTTCTTC
CDR3: CAWSDNYNEQFF

V: TRBV28
size: few
J: TRBJ1-3
D: NA
DNA: TGTGCCAGCAGTGACCCCGGGGGGAACACCATATATTTT
CDR3: CASSDPGGNTIYF

V: TRBV27
size: few
J: TRBJ1-6
D: NA
DNA: TGTGCCAGCAGTCCCATCTTCCGGGACACGATAAATAATTCACCCCTCCACTTT
CDR3: CASSPIFRDTINNSPLHF

V: TRBV7-2
size: many
J: TRBJ2-7
D: NA
DNA: TGTGCCAGCAGCTTAGGTGGGACTTTTTCCTACGAGCAGTACTTC
CDR3: CASSLGGTFSYEQYF

V: TRBV6-1
size: NA
J: TRBJ2-5
D: NA
DNA: TGTGCCAGCAGGGACAGGGGTACTAGCGGAGGTCTAGTGTACTTC
CDR3: CASRDRGTSGGLVYF

V: TRBV10-3
size: NA
J: TRBJ2-1
D: TRBD2
DNA: TGTGCCATCAGTGCAGTGGCCAGCGGGGTAGATGAGCAGTTCTTC
CDR3: CAISAVASGVDEQFF

V: TRBV27
size: few
J: TRBJ2-6
D: NA
DNA: TGTGCCACCGTCTCTGGGGCCAACGTCCTGACTTTC
CDR3: CATVSGANVLTF

V: TRBV3-1
size: many
J: TRBJ2-5
D: NA
DNA: TGTGCCAGCAGCCAAGGACAGGCCGGATACCAAGAGACCCAGTACTTC
CDR3: CASSQGQAGYQETQYF

V: TRBV11-3
size: many
J: TRBJ2-1
D: NA
DNA: TGTGCCAGCAGCTCCGACTCGCGCGAGCAGTTCTTC
CDR3: CASSSDSREQFF

V: TRBV6-2/TRBV6-3
size: many
J: TRBJ1-1
D: NA
DNA: TGTGCCAGTTCCCTTCCTGACACCGCTCACCTACCTGAAGCTTTCTTT
CDR3: CASSLPDTAHLPEAFF

V: TRBV5-1
size: few
J: TRBJ2-7
D: TRBD2
DNA: TGCGCCAGCAGCTTAATAGCGGGAACCCACGAGCAGTACTTC
CDR3: CASSLIAGTHEQYF

V: TRBV29-1
size: NA
J: TRBJ1-2
D: NA
DNA: TGCAGCGTTGTACACGGGCTTGGCTACACCTTC
CDR3: CSVVHGLGYTF

V: TRBV27
size: many
J: TRBJ1-1
D: TRBD1
DNA: TGTGCCAGCAGTTTCCACCCCTACAGGGGGCGCGTTCTGAACACTGAAGCTTTCTTT
CDR3: CASSFHPYRGRVLNTEAFF

V: TRBV5-1
size: few
J: TRBJ2-3
D: NA
DNA: TGCGCCAGCGGCTTGAAGGACAGTACAGATACGCAGTATTTT
CDR3: CASGLKDSTDTQYF

V: TRBV12-3/TRBV12-4
size: NA
J: TRBJ1-2
D: NA
DNA: TGTGCCATCTATGGTTCGGGTGTTGATGGCTACACCTTC
CDR3: CAIYGSGVDGYTF

V: TRBV6-1
size: many
J: TRBJ2-7
D: TRBD2
DNA: TGTGCCAGCAGTGAAGTTGCCTATGGCGGGAGTGGCGAGCAGTACTTC
CDR3: CASSEVAYGGSGEQYF

V: TRBV20-1
size: NA
J: TRBJ2-7
D: TRBD2
DNA: TGCAGTGCTAACCATCTAGCGGGAGTGGGAGAGCAGTACTTC
CDR3: CSANHLAGVGEQYF

V: TRBV29-1
size: NA
J: TRBJ1-1
D: NA
DNA: TGCAGCGTTTTCCTGAACACTGAAGCTTTCTTT
CDR3: CSVFLNTEAFF

V: TRBV12-3/TRBV12-4
size: many
J: TRBJ2-7
D: TRBD2
DNA: TGTGCCTCAGCGGTTAGTGGGGGACTAGGCGAGCAGTACTTC
CDR3: CASAVSGGLGEQYF

V: TRBV12-3/TRBV12-4
size: few
J: TRBJ1-2
D: NA
DNA: TGTGCCAGCAGTTTCGGAGCTACAACCTTC
CDR3: CASSFGATTF

V: TRBV7-6
size: NA
J: TRBJ2-2
D: NA
DNA: TGTGCCAGCAGCTTATCGAGGGGGGACACAGCGAACACCGGGGAGCTGTTTTTT
CDR3: CASSLSRGDTANTGELFF

V: TRBV18
size: NA
J: TRBJ1-2
D: NA
DNA: TGTGCCAGCTCACCCGCCGGGACCATAAATGGCTACACCTTC
CDR3: CASSPAGTINGYTF

V: TRBV19
size: NA
J: TRBJ2-1
D: TRBD2
DNA: TGTGCCAGTAGACCGGGACTAGCGGGACACAATGAGCAGTTCTTC
CDR3: CASRPGLAGHNEQFF

V: TRBV3-1
size: many
J: TRBJ2-5
D: NA
DNA: TGTGCCAGCAGCCCCCATCCAGGGGAGACCCAGTACTTC
CDR3: CASSPHPGETQYF

V: TRBV14
size: few
J: TRBJ2-4
D: TRBD1
DNA: TGTGCCAGCAGCCATAGGACAGGGGCAAACATTCAGTACTTC
CDR3: CASSHRTGANIQYF

V: TRBV4-3
size: few
J: TRBJ2-5
D: TRBD1
DNA: TGCGCCAGCGGGACAGGGAAGGGGACCCAGTACTTC
CDR3: CASGTGKGTQYF

V: TRBV27
size: many
J: TRBJ2-7
D: TRBD1
DNA: TGTGCCAGCAGTCTATCCTACCCCGGACAGGGCGGTGTCGAGCAGTACTTC
CDR3: CASSLSYPGQGGVEQYF

V: TRBV6-2/TRBV6-3
size: many
J: TRBJ2-3
D: TRBD1
DNA: TGTGCCAGCAGACCGACAGGGTTCACAGATACGCAGTATTTT
CDR3: CASRPTGFTDTQYF

V: TRBV6-1
size: NA
J: TRBJ1-5
D: NA
DNA: TGTGCCAGCAGTGAATGGCTCAATCAGCCCCAGCATTTT
CDR3: CASSEWLNQPQHF

V: TRBV5-1
size: few
J: TRBJ1-1
D: NA
DNA: TGCGCCAGCAGCCCAACAAGGTGGGACACTGAAGCTTTCTTT
CDR3: CASSPTRWDTEAFF

V: TRBV28
size: many
J: TRBJ2-2
D: TRBD1
DNA: TGTGCCAGCAGTCCGGGACAGGGGAACACCGGGGAGCTGTTTTTT
CDR3: CASSPGQGNTGELFF

V: TRBV11-2
size: many
J: TRBJ2-1
D: TRBD2
DNA: TGTGCCAGCAGCTTAGGACGGATCCGGGACTATTCGAATGAGCAGTTCTTC
CDR3: CASSLGRIRDYSNEQFF

V: TRBV6-1
size: many
J: TRBJ1-2
D: TRBD1
DNA: TGTGCCAGCAGTCGACAGGGGGCAGTAGGGGGCTACACCTTC
CDR3: CASSRQGAVGGYTF

V: TRBV19
size: NA
J: TRBJ1-5
D: NA
DNA: TGTGCCAGTAGTATAGCGAAGGCCTCCTTCCGCAATCAGCCCCAGCATTTT
CDR3: CASSIAKASFRNQPQHF

V: TRBV12-3/TRBV12-4
size: many
J: TRBJ2-5
D: NA
DNA: TGTGCCAGCAGTTTTAGAGACCGACAAGAGACCCAGTACTTC
CDR3: CASSFRDRQETQYF

V: TRBV20-1
size: many
J: TRBJ2-7
D: TRBD2
DNA: TGCAGTGCTACCCAAGCGGGGGTCAGGGAGGGGCAGTACTTC
CDR3: CSATQAGVREGQYF

V: TRBV24-1
size: NA
J: TRBJ2-2
D: NA
DNA: TGTGCCACCAGTGACCTAGAGAACACCGGGGAGCTGTTTTTT
CDR3: CATSDLENTGELFF

V: TRBV25-1
size: many
J: TRBJ2-1
D: NA
DNA: TGTGCCAGCAGTCAGTACAACTATCACAATGAGCAGTTCTTC
CDR3: CASSQYNYHNEQFF

V: TRBV11-3
size: many
J: TRBJ2-5
D: NA
DNA: TGTGCCAGCAGCTTAGGCGGGGGCCGGCAAGAGACCCAGTACTTC
CDR3: CASSLGGGRQETQYF